Described below is a single T cell receptor beta chain sequence and its context. Its target is not known. The Oncomine TCR Beta short-read assay was applied to DNA of cultured CD4+ T cells. MiXCR was run by TCRdb on the PCR reads, yielding one entry per CDR3 protein. This table has about 6,100 distinct CDR3 sequences, roughly 49% appearing once. Treatment noted: roughly ten-day PBMC culture with coronavirus spike peptide pools or control peptides (ViraFEST assay). CD4+ T cells that came from the unexposed donor were collected before the COVID-19 pandemic (2011-2018). The entry originates in a study of vaccination and CD4 T cells after COVID-19. V was pared by 8 bases and J by 6 bases, with 7 bases between. Germline V CDR1 and CDR2: SSHAT, FNYEAQ (reference sequence). The CDR3 extends over 11 amino acids.

The TCR sequence derives from a human donor in good health. Input material: CD4+ T cells from blood, cultured in vitro. The chain has TRBV7-7 and TRBJ2-2; D unclear. CDR3 sequence (DNA): TGTGCCAGCGGTCCCCCCGGGGAGCTGTTTTTT. Translated: CASGPPGELFF.